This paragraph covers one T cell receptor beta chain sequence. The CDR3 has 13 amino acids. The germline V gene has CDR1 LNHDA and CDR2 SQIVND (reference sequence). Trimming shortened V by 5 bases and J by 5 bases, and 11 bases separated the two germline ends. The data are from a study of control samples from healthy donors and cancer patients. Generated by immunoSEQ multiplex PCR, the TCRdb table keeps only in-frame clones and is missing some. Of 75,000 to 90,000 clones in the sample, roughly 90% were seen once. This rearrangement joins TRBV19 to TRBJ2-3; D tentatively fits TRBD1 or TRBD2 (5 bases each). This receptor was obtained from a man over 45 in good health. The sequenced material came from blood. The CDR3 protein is CASSAARGDTQYF. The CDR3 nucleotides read TGTGCCAGTAGTGCCGCGAGGGGAGATACGCAGTATTTT. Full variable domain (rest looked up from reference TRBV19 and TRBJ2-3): DGGITQSPKYLFRKEGQNVTLSCEQNLNHDAMYWYRQDPGQGLRLIYYSQIVNDFQKGDIAEGYSVSREKKESFPLTVTSAQKNPTAFYLCASSAARGDTQYFGPGTRLTVL.